This is a list of T cell receptor beta chains from one sample in a study of identical twins. In TCRdb, the 5' RACE reads were re-called with MiXCR into one record per CDR3 protein. The repertoire includes around 680,000 distinct CDR3 sequences, 8.6% of them detected once, and 0.98% sits in the top ten. The same sample was also studied in work on yellow fever vaccine responses in identical twins.

Sequencing input: PBMCs. These receptors were taken from a woman under 30 in good health. The conserved cysteine and the conserved F or W are not part of the CDR3 here. Each record gives: D gene, V gene, J gene, CDR3 protein. D genes are given only for firm matches.

>TRBD2|TRBV7-2|TRBJ2-1
ASSLDPAGEQF
>.|TRBV28|TRBJ2-3
ASSLYAAPTDTQY
>.|TRBV20-1|TRBJ2-3
SARDPRGTDTQY
>.|TRBV5-1|TRBJ2-5
ASSLDPASGTQY
>TRBD2|TRBV5-5|TRBJ2-5
ASSTGLARETQY
>.|TRBV19|TRBJ2-3
ASSMGSAYSPDTQY
>.|TRBV12-3/TRBV12-4|TRBJ2-1
ASSLSTGKSFNEQF
>.|TRBV20-1|TRBJ2-1
SAREAWGSSYNEQF
>.|TRBV12-3/TRBV12-4|TRBJ2-1
ASSLGSNRARNDEQF
>.|TRBV12-3/TRBV12-4|TRBJ2-7
ASGGRGESSYEQY
>.|TRBV12-3/TRBV12-4|TRBJ1-4
ASSFRTEKLF
>TRBD2|TRBV29-1|TRBJ2-1
STPPGLANYNEQF
>TRBD2|TRBV6-5|TRBJ2-1
ASSYSRATSGKYNEQF
>.|TRBV20-1|TRBJ2-1
SARDRGGSYNEQF
>TRBD1|TRBV24-1|TRBJ2-1
ATSGSRGRANNEQF
>.|TRBV5-6|TRBJ2-1
ASSFDRSSYNEQF
>TRBD2|TRBV6-1|TRBJ2-3
ASSPRRTSTGDTQY
>.|TRBV12-3/TRBV12-4|TRBJ1-2
ASSSGRPVNYGYT
>.|TRBV27|TRBJ2-2
ASSSLGGSGLGTGELF
>TRBD1|TRBV20-1|TRBJ1-2
SGKSDRANYGYT
>.|TRBV7-6|TRBJ2-1
ASSFDLMEQF
>TRBD1|TRBV28|TRBJ2-1
ASSSRRTGSHNEQF
>TRBD2|TRBV11-2|TRBJ2-3
ASSRGTGGYTQY
>.|TRBV6-1|TRBJ2-1
ASITFPRVVDEQF
>.|TRBV29-1|TRBJ2-4
SVEAIQGNIQY
>TRBD1|TRBV5-1|TRBJ1-2
ASSPDRNVGYT
>.|TRBV12-3/TRBV12-4|TRBJ2-7
ASRSTGSYEQY
>.|TRBV4-1|TRBJ1-1
ASSQEEVRVTEAF
>TRBD1|TRBV20-1|TRBJ2-5
SARVGQGWETQY
>.|TRBV18|TRBJ2-5
ASSPKGQETQY
>.|TRBV5-6|TRBJ2-7
ASSLVSKQY
>.|TRBV27|TRBJ2-5
ASSYTGGVKTQY
>.|TRBV5-1|TRBJ2-3
ASSFGEGDTQY
>TRBD1|TRBV3-1|TRBJ1-2
ASSQDTGGTYGYT
>.|TRBV7-2|TRBJ1-3
ASSLFFSGNTIY
>TRBD2|TRBV15|TRBJ2-7
ATSRDKRETYEQY
>TRBD1|TRBV15|TRBJ2-7
ATSTGQELFSSYEQY
>.|TRBV10-3|TRBJ2-2
AISEQFSTGELF
>TRBD2|TRBV11-1|TRBJ2-1
ASSRPTSGGAHEQF
>.|TRBV7-9|TRBJ2-1
ASRPGYTNEQF
>.|TRBV6-2/TRBV6-3|TRBJ2-1
ASNDLKMGIRWQF
>.|TRBV20-1|TRBJ2-3
SARVGQISTDTQY
>.|TRBV7-3|TRBJ1-2
ASSPRASRDNYGYT
>TRBD1|TRBV7-8|TRBJ2-6
ASSLRTGVHVLT
>.|TRBV9|TRBJ2-1
ASSVDSGAYNEQF